A single sample gave rise to the 5 T cell receptor beta chains below, sequenced in a study of OX40 agonist ivuxolimab in advanced cancers. The library was prepared using the immunoSEQ multiplex PCR assay. Not all clones reach the TCRdb copy of this immuneACCESS table, which keeps in-frame sequences only. Checked studies attribute under half of the gap to unresolved V genes and leave the rest unexplained. The sample yields about 36,000 clones; more than 65% were counted once. 11% of the sample lies in the top ten. This specimen was CD4+ or CD8+ T cells sorted from blood, taken in a trial of the OX40 agonist ivuxolimab. The receptors were sampled from an adult with an advanced solid tumor such as melanoma, head and neck, liver or kidney cancer.

V usage is TRBV19 and J usage is TRBJ1-1; D call uncertain. Trimming removed 4 bases at V and 1 base at J, with 10 bases between. The CDR3 consists of 14 residues. CDR1 and CDR2 from the germline V gene are LNHDA and SQIVND (reference sequence). In nucleotides, the CDR3 is TGTGCCAGTAGTAGAGGTTGGGGGAACACTGAAGCTTTCTTT. It yields the protein CASSRGWGNTEAFF.

The chain carries TRBV2 and TRBJ2-1; a weak D match, TRBD2 (5 bases). The CDR3 runs 14 residues. CDR1 is SNHLY and CDR2 is FYNNEI in the germline V gene. Deletions cut 7 bases from V and 5 bases from J, with 15 bases between. CDR3 coding DNA: TGTGCCAGCACTAGTTCCGGGAAAAACAATGAGCAGTTCTTC. It codes for CASTSSGKNNEQFF.

The chain employs TRBV7-6 and TRBJ1-1; D remains unclear. The V gene lost 0 bases and the J gene lost 0 bases, with 8 bases spanning the gap. This CDR3 is 15 amino acids long. Per the germline V gene, CDR1 is SGHVS and CDR2 is FNYEAQ. DNA for the CDR3: TGTGCCAGCAGCTTAGCGGAACGGTTGAACACTGAAGCTTTCTTT. Translation: CASSLAERLNTEAFF.

There are a few counts of this clone. The genes are TRBV11-2 and TRBJ2-1, with a tentative D call TRBD2 (5 bases). V shed 0 bases and J shed 4 bases, with 19 bases lying between them. The CDR3 loop spans 18 amino acids. Germline CDR1 and CDR2: SGHAT and FQNNGV. The DNA of the CDR3 is TGTGCCAGCAGCTTAGATCCGAGGGTACCGACACCGTACAATGAGCAGTTCTTC. Residues: CASSLDPRVPTPYNEQFF. Variable domain in full (rest from reference TRBV11-2 and TRBJ2-1): EAGVAQSPRYKIIEKRQSVAFWCNPISGHATLYWYQQILGQGPKLLIQFQNNGVVDDSQLPKDRFSAERLKGVDSTLKIQPAKLEDSAVYLCASSLDPRVPTPYNEQFFGPGTRLTVL.

The chain uses TRBV5-4 and TRBJ2-7; a weak D match, TRBD1 (6 bases). This CDR3 has 17 amino acids. The germline CDR1 and CDR2 sequences are SGHNT and YYREEE (reference sequence). V gave up 2 bases and J gave up 3 bases, with 21 bases separating them. The DNA of the CDR3 is TGTGCCAGCAGCTTTGGTCTTACCAGGGGCTTCCTCTACGAGCAGTACTTC. Translating it yields CASSFGLTRGFLYEQYF.